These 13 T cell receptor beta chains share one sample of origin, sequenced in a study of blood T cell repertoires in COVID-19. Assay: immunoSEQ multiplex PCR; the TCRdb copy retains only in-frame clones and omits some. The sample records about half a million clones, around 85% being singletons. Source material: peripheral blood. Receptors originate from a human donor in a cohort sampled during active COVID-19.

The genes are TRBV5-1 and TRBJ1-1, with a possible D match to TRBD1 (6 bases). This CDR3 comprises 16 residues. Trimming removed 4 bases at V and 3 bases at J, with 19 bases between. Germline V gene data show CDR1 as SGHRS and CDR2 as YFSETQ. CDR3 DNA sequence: TGCGCCAGCAGCCGGACGTCAGGGGCTCGAGACACTGAAGCTTTCTTT. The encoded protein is CASSRTSGARDTEAFF.

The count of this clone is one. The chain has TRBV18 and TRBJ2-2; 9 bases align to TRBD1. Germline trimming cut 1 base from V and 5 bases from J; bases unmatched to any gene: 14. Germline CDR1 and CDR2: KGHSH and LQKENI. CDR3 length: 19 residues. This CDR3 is CASSPLLRNRGLSTGELFF. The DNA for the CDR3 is TGTGCCAGCTCACCACTTCTAAGAAACAGGGGGCTGTCAACCGGGGAGCTGTTTTTT.

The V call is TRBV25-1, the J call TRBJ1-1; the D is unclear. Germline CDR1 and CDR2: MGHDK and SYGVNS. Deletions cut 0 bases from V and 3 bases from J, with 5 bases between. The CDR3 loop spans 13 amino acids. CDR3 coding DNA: TGTGCCAGCAGTGAATACCGAGACACTGAAGCTTTCTTT. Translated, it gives CASSEYRDTEAFF.

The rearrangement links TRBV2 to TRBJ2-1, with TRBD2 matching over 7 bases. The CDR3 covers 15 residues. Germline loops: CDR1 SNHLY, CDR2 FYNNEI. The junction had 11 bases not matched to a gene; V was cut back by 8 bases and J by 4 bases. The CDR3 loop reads CASDLGSGMYNEQFF. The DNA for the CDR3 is TGTGCCAGCGACCTAGGGAGCGGGATGTACAATGAGCAGTTCTTC.

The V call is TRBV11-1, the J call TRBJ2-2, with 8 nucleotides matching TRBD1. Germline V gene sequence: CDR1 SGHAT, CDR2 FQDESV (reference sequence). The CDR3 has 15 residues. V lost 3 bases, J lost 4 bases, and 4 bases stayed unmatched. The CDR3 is CASSFPRGLTGELFF. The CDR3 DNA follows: TGTGCCAGCAGCTTTCCCAGGGGGCTCACCGGGGAGCTGTTTTTT.

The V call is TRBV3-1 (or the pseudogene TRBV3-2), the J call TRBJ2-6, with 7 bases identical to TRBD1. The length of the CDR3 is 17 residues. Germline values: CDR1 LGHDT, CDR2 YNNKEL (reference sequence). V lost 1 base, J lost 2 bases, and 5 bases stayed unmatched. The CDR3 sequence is CASSQGQGLAGANVLTF. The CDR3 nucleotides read TGTGCCAGCAGCCAAGGACAGGGTCTAGCTGGGGCCAACGTCCTGACTTTC.

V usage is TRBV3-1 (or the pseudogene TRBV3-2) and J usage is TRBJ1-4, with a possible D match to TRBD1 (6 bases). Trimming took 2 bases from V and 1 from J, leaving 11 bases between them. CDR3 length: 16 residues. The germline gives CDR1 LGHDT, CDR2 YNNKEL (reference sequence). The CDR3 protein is CASSQRGGRTNEKLFF. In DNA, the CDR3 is TGTGCCAGCAGCCAAAGGGGGGGGCGAACTAATGAAAAACTGTTTTTT.

CDR3 sequence reads: CASSSRLARTDTQYF. The DNA for the CDR3 is TGTGCCAGTAGTTCCCGACTAGCGCGCACAGATACGCAGTATTTT. The rearrangement uses TRBV19 and TRBJ2-3; 8 bases agree with TRBD2. The CDR3 sequence is 15 residues long. V trimming: 5 bases; J trimming: 1 base; junction bases outside the gene matches: 5. The germline V gene encodes CDR1 LNHDA and CDR2 SQIVND (reference sequence).

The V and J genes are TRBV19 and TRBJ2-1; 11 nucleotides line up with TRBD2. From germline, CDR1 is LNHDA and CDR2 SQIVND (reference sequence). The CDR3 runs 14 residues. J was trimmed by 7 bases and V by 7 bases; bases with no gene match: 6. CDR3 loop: CASNLAGGPNEQFF. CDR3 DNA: TGTGCCAGTAACTTAGCGGGAGGGCCGAATGAGCAGTTCTTC.

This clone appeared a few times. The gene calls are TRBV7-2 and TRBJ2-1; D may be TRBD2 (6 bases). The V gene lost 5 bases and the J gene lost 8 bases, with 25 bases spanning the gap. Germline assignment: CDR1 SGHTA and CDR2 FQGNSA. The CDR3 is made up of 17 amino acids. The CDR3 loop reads CASSAQSGQGAGDEQFF. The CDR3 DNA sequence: TGTGCCAGCAGCGCCCAAAGCGGGCAGGGAGCCGGTGATGAGCAGTTCTTC.

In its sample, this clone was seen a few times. DNA for the CDR3: TGTGCCAGCAAGGACAGTGGCAATCAGCCCCAGCATTTT. It translates to CASKDSGNQPQHF. This chain joins TRBV6-5 and TRBJ1-5; perhaps TRBD1 as D (6 bases). The CDR3 runs to 13 residues. Trimming left V 7 bases short and J 2 bases short, with 9 bases between. CDR1 and CDR2 from the germline V gene are MNHEY and SVGAGI.

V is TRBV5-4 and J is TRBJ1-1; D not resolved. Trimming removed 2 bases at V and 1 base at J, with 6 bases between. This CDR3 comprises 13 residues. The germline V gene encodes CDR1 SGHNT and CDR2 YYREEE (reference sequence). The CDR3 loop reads CASSFQKNTEAFF. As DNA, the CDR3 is TGTGCCAGCAGCTTCCAAAAGAACACTGAAGCTTTCTTT.

In nucleotides, the CDR3 is TGTGCCAGCAGCGATGGACAGGCAGACGAGCAGTACTTC. Protein: CASSDGQADEQYF. The chain joins TRBV9 to TRBJ2-7; TRBD1 matches 7 bases. The V and J ends lost 3 bases and 5 bases, in that order; junction bases with no gene match: 5. The CDR3 covers 13 residues. Germline lookup yields CDR1 SGDLS and CDR2 YYNGEE. The whole variable domain, filled in from reference TRBV9 and TRBJ2-7, reads DSGVTQTPKHLITATGQRVTLRCSPRSGDLSVYWYQQSLDQGLQFLIQYYNGEERAKGNILERFSAQQFPDLHSELNLSSLELGDSALYFCASSDGQADEQYFGPGTRLTVT.